The T cell receptor (beta chain) described here comes from a study of T cell responses to AZD1222 COVID-19 vaccine. In the study overall: Pooling of second doses given at about 4 or about 12 weeks was done.

The study, taken as a whole, reports: Of the AZD1222 recipients, only 5 or 6 were seropositive at baseline. It should be noted that donors were predominantly white British and more often female, and clonal diversity was possibly underestimated. The span of vaccine-associated CD4 TCRs extended across spike, with dominance at 160-218 and 743-854.

Turning to this clone: Its specificity is not known.

Profiled with immunoSEQ multiplex PCR; TCRdb holds only in-frame clones, not every one. There are about 130,000 clones in the sample; roughly 91% occur only once, and 9.1% lies in the top ten. The germline CDR1 and CDR2 sequences are SGDLS and YYNGEE. V was cut by 3 bases and J by 3 bases, with 15 bases left in between. The CDR3 runs to 15 residues. The sequencing here drew on peripheral blood, taken on day 0 of AZD1222 vaccination. V gene TRBV9 combines with J gene TRBJ1-2, with D tentatively TRBD1 (5 bases). The receptor was derived from an adult in good health. The CDR3 nucleotides are TGTGCCAGCAGCGGGGGCAGGGTAAGGGACTATGGCTACACCTTC. Its protein is CASSGGRVRDYGYTF.